The present T cell receptor beta chain was sequenced within a study of T cell clonotyping in hematopoietic cell transplantation. Unmatched junction bases numbered 10, after V lost 1 base and J lost 10 bases. Germline CDR1 MGHRA, CDR2 YSYEKL. This CDR3 is built from 16 residues. Time point meaning: recipient sample about 28 days before transplant, after cytoreduction. Assay: immunoSEQ multiplex PCR; the TCRdb copy retains only in-frame clones and omits some. The profile shows 3,000 to 4,000 clones, 90% to 96% of them singletons. The clonotype originates from a woman aged 45-65 years with chronic myeloid leukemia. Some clones in this sample may be carry-over from other donors' samples. The V call is TRBV4-1, the J call TRBJ2-1, with TRBD2 identical over 10 bases. The input for sequencing was peripheral blood mononuclear cells, taken before stem cell transplant. The CDR3 bases are TGCGCCAGCAGCCAAGCTAGTCTAGCGGGAGTTAGCGAGCAGTTCTTC. It yields the protein CASSQASLAGVSEQFF.